These 5 T cell receptor beta chains came from one sample sequenced in a study of T cells in Graves' hyperthyroidism and ophthalmopathy (dated by TCRdb to about 2019). Libraries were prepared through multiplex PCR. The instrument was an Illumina HiSeq 2000. The TCR beta CDR3 regions were amplified from RNA transcripts. A first-round RT-PCR of the TCR CDR3 used the HTBI primer set with the Qiagen OneStep RT-PCR kit. TCRdb trimmed public reads at Q25 via fastp, called clones via MiXCR and kept in-frame beta chains. Rows matching on CDR3 protein sequence are summarized as one entry with the most common DNA and genes. Here the sample has 600,000 to 900,000 distinct CDR3 sequences; 16% occur a single time. The ten largest clones take up around 7.7% of the sample. Sample: blood. These receptors originate from a man younger than 30 with Graves' hyperthyroidism.

The sample holds a few counts of this clonotype. CDR3 sequence (DNA): TGTGCCAGCAGTAAGCGCAGGGGGCAGAATGAAGCTTTCTTT. It specifies CASSKRRGQNEAFF. The V gene is TRBV12-3 or TRBV12-4, the J gene TRBJ1-1; 8 nucleotides agree with TRBD1. CDR3 length: 14 amino acids. J was trimmed by 7 bases and V by 5 bases; bases with no gene match: 9.

Concerning this clonotype itself: A single base separates this from a much larger clone, so it may be a read error. The rearrangement uses TRBV18 and TRBJ2-5, with 10 positions matching TRBD2. This CDR3 has 16 amino acids. CDR1 and CDR2 (germline): KGHSH, LQKENI. The CDR3 DNA reads TGTGCCAGCACACCTTGGACTAGCGGTTCACAAGAGACCCAGTACTTC. Encoded protein: CASTPWTSGSQETQYF.

This clonotype occurred many times. The V call is TRBV7-9, the J call TRBJ2-1; a possible D gene is TRBD2 (6 bases). V lost 7 bases to trimming and J lost 7 bases, with 20 bases between them. CDR1 is SEHNR, CDR2 FQNEAQ, per germline (reference sequence). The CDR3 has 15 residues. CDR3 sequence: CASNPLGSLANEQFF. The CDR3 DNA follows: TGTGCCAGCAACCCCTTAGGATCACTAGCTAATGAGCAGTTCTTC.

This clonotype was observed a few times. This chain uses TRBV6-2 or TRBV6-3 with TRBJ2-5; possible D gene TRBD1, 5 bases. V lost 2 bases and J lost 2, with 12 bases in between. Per germline, CDR1 MNHEY and CDR2 SVGEGT. The CDR3 loop spans 15 amino acids. DNA for the CDR3: TGTGCCAGCAGTTACGGGGCGGATTCGCAAGAGACCCAGTACTTC. Its translation: CASSYGADSQETQYF.

This clonotype has a handful of counts. The genes are TRBV6-2 or TRBV6-3 and TRBJ2-6; no reliable D call. The CDR3 contains 17 residues. Trimming removed 2 bases from V and 0 bases from J, with 11 bases in between. The germline gives CDR1 MNHEY, CDR2 SVGEGT. The CDR3 region is CASSYADGSSGANVLTF. The CDR3 coding sequence is TGTGCCAGCAGTTACGCCGACGGATCCTCTGGGGCCAACGTCCTGACTTTC.